Sequencing of this T cell receptor beta chain was carried out in a study of radiation and T cells in renal cell carcinoma. The sample's time point: blood 2 weeks post-SBRT. The sample's treatment: 15 Gy SBRT to primary tumor, nephrectomy 4 weeks later. Sequencing was performed with immunoSEQ multiplex PCR; in TCRdb, only in-frame clones are kept and a portion is missing. The sample records about 120,000 clones, 65% to 85% being singletons. This clone was found a few times. The germline V gene encodes CDR1 WNHNN and CDR2 SYGVQD (reference sequence). The CDR3 runs to 12 residues. Losses at the gene ends were 8 bases for V and 13 bases for J; bases not matched to a gene: 9.

The TCR was taken from a middle-aged man with renal cell carcinoma. This rearrangement joins TRBV10-1 to TRBJ2-4; TRBD2 matches 9 bases. Specimen: blood, collected from a patient whose treatment included radiotherapy and nephrectomy. DNA for the CDR3: TGCGCCAGCTCCCCGACTAGCGGAAGGCAGTACTTC. Protein product: CASSPTSGRQYF.